This T cell receptor beta chain stems from a study of blood T cells in healthy people across ages. This CDR3 comprises 15 residues. CDR1 and CDR2 (germline): ENHRY, SYGVKD. J gave up 6 bases and V 4 bases, and 9 bases lay outside the gene matches. Primed by a sample-barcoded 5' primer and a J-beta primer mix, a second PCR proceeded for about 6 to 11 cycles. A template-switch adaptor that had 12 random nucleotides put a tag on each cDNA molecule. TCRdb used MiXCR to reprocess the 5' RACE reads, holding one entry per CDR3 protein. Of 540,000 or so distinct CDR3 sequences listed, 40% to 55% are singletons.

The genes are TRBV10-3 and TRBJ2-7, with 10 positions matching TRBD2. The sequencing input was blood. The clonotype originates from a man aged 80 or over in good health. This CDR3 is CAISGRTSGTGEQYF. The CDR3 region has the DNA TGTGCCATCAGTGGTCGTACTAGCGGGACGGGCGAGCAGTACTTC.